Below are 17 T cell receptor beta chains sequenced from a single sample in a study of breast tumors, draining lymph nodes, adjacent tissues (TCRdb year 2016). Lymph node samples were obtained from the axillary draining lymph nodes of breast cancer patients. Library preparation employed multiplex PCR. Instrument on record: Illumina HiSeq 2000. TCRdb reprocessing: public reads trimmed at Q25 with fastp, clones called with MiXCR, in-frame beta chains kept. For every CDR3 protein sequence, its rows merge into one entry that carries the most common genes and DNA. For this sample there are 85,000 to 130,000 distinct CDR3 sequences; about 20% appear just once. 1% to 1.5% of the sample is in the top ten clones. The sequenced material came from axillary lymph node tissue. These receptors were collected from a female donor with breast cancer. Some clones in this sample may be carry-over from other donors' samples.

This clonotype was seen a few times. The J gene is TRBJ2-1, the V gene TRBV6-5; 8 positions match TRBD2. With V trimmed by 4 bases and J by 4 bases, 3 bases remained unmatched. The CDR3 runs to 14 residues. The germline V gene has CDR1 MNHEY and CDR2 SVGAGI. CDR3 loop: CASSSAGGYNEQFF. The CDR3 DNA sequence: TGTGCCAGCAGTTCGGCGGGGGGATACAATGAGCAGTTCTTC.

This clonotype was observed a handful of times. The V and J genes are TRBV7-2 and TRBJ2-7; no reliable D call. The germline gives CDR1 SGHTA, CDR2 FQGNSA. There are 14 residues in the CDR3. The V and J ends lost 4 bases and 7 bases respectively, with 17 bases between them. The CDR3 is CASSSPLSRWEQYF. The CDR3 nucleotides read TGTGCCAGCAGCTCTCCCCTCTCCAGGTGGGAGCAGTACTTC.

This clonotype was seen ten or more times. The chain uses TRBV12-3 or TRBV12-4 and TRBJ1-4; 7 nucleotides agree with TRBD1. This CDR3 comprises 15 residues. V trimming: 6 bases; J trimming: 5 bases; junction bases outside the gene matches: 9. The DNA of the CDR3 is TGTGCCAGCAGCCCAGACAGGGTGGGAAATGAAAAACTGTTTTTT. It yields the protein CASSPDRVGNEKLFF.

This rearrangement joins TRBV3-1 to TRBJ1-4; 9 nucleotides match TRBD1. The germline gives CDR1 LGHDT, CDR2 YNNKEL (reference sequence). CDR3 length: 16 amino acids. V was clipped by 1 base and J by 4 bases; unmatched bases: 4. The CDR3: CASSQGGQGINEKLFF. CDR3 coding DNA: TGTGCCAGCAGCCAAGGCGGACAGGGGATTAATGAAAAACTGTTTTTT.

This clonotype was picked up one time. A much bigger clone sits one base away, suggesting this may be a read error. This chain links TRBV9 with TRBJ2-2; the D gene could be TRBD1 or TRBD2 (6 bases each). This CDR3 spans 15 amino acids. The V gene's germline CDR1 is SGDLS and CDR2 YYNGEE. CDR3 amino acids: CASSLQGRNTGELSF. The CDR3 coding sequence is TGTGCCAGCAGCCTCCAGGGGAGGAACACCGGGGAGCTGTCTTTT.

On this clonotype: This may arise from a read error, as a much more abundant clone is one base away. This rearrangement joins TRBV2 to TRBJ1-2, with D tentatively TRBD1 (5 bases). The CDR3 is 11 residues long. V shed 10 bases and J shed 5 bases, with 11 bases lying between them. Looked up from germline, CDR1 is SNHLY and CDR2 is FYNNEI. CDR3 sequence (DNA): TGTGCCAACAGCTCAGGGTATGGCTACACCTTC. It codes for CANSSGYGYTF. The full variable domain, rest sourced from reference TRBV2 and TRBJ1-2, is EPEVTQTPSHQVTQMGQEVILRCVPISNHLYFYWYRQILGQKVEFLVSFYNNEISEKSEIFDDQFSVERPDGSNFTLKIRSTKLEDSAMYFCANSSGYGYTFGSGTRLTVV.

This clonotype was recorded at least ten times. The chain is built from TRBV30 and TRBJ1-2; D perhaps matches TRBD1 (6 bases). The CDR3 length is 14 residues. In germline, CDR1 is GTSNPN, CDR2 SVGIG (reference sequence). The germline V and J ends were trimmed by 5 bases and 1 base, with 14 bases remaining between them. CDR3 in amino acids: CAWRGQSLNYGYTF. The DNA of the CDR3 is TGTGCCTGGCGCGGACAGTCCCTTAACTATGGCTACACCTTC.

This clonotype was recorded a few times. This could be a read error, since a much larger clone is one nucleotide away. The chain carries TRBV5-6 and TRBJ2-7, with a tentative D call TRBD2 (6 bases). This CDR3 has 17 residues. The ends were cut back, 5 bases at V and 2 bases at J, with 23 bases in the middle. In germline, CDR1 is SGHDT, CDR2 YYEEEE. CDR3 loop: CASSFYGFGTQPYEQYF. As DNA, the CDR3 is TGTGCCAGCAGTTTCTATGGGTTCGGGACTCAACCCTACGAGCAGTACTTC.

V is TRBV28 and J is TRBJ2-6; 10 bases line up with TRBD1. V was clipped by 8 bases and J by 4 bases; unmatched bases: 2. CDR1 and CDR2 from the germline V gene are MDHEN and SYDVKM. CDR3 length: 14 residues. The CDR3 region has the DNA TGTGCCAGCGACAGGGGGCTCGGGGCCAACGTCCTGACTTTC. Amino acids: CASDRGLGANVLTF. The whole variable domain, filled in from reference TRBV28 and TRBJ2-6, reads DVKVTQSSRYLVKRTGEKVFLECVQDMDHENMFWYRQDPGLGLRLIYFSYDVKMKEKGDIPEGYSVSREKKERFSLILESASTNQTSMYLCASDRGLGANVLTFGAGSRLTVL.

This clonotype was observed many times. The gene calls are TRBV29-1 and TRBJ1-2; unclear D gene. V lost 5 bases, J lost 6 bases, and 7 bases lay in between. This CDR3 spans 10 amino acids. Looked up from germline, CDR1 is SQVTM and CDR2 is ANQGSEA. CDR3 amino acids: CSVFGNGYTF. In nucleotides, the CDR3 is TGCAGCGTTTTTGGGAATGGCTACACCTTC.

The table lists this clonotype with many counts. This chain links TRBV7-2 with TRBJ1-4; D is ambiguous. V lost 2 bases and J 7 bases, leaving 11 bases between the germline ends. Germline V lookup: CDR1 SGHTA, CDR2 FQGNSA. The CDR3 has 14 residues. CDR3 DNA sequence: TGTGCCAGCAGCTTATCTCCCCGGGGTGAAAAACTGTTTTTT. Translated, it gives CASSLSPRGEKLFF.

This clonotype was observed many times. This rearrangement joins TRBV24-1 to TRBJ2-5; D gene ambiguous. Germline CDR1 reads KGHDR; CDR2 reads SFDVKD. Trimming left V 7 bases short and J 3 bases short, with 5 bases between. The CDR3 has 11 amino acids. CDR3 sequence (DNA): TGTGCCACCAGGGAGAAAGAGACCCAGTACTTC. Translating gives CATREKETQYF.

The chain uses TRBV27 and TRBJ2-1; 8 bases map to TRBD1. The CDR3 has 14 amino acids. Germline V gives CDR1 MNHEY, CDR2 SMNVEV (reference sequence). V was pared by 3 bases and J by 8 bases, with 6 bases of the junction left unmatched. CDR3 sequence: CASSFAGGAYEQFF. The DNA for the CDR3 is TGTGCCAGCAGTTTTGCAGGGGGCGCCTATGAGCAGTTCTTC.

This clonotype was detected ten times or more. This chain links TRBV9 with TRBJ2-5; TRBD2 matches 7 bases. The germline V gene encodes CDR1 SGDLS and CDR2 YYNGEE. This CDR3 comprises 15 residues. V lost 4 bases and J lost 5; bases outside the gene matches: 11. The chain's CDR3 is CASSSPDGGSETQYF. The CDR3 DNA follows: TGTGCCAGCAGCTCCCCCGACGGGGGGAGTGAGACCCAGTACTTC.

This clonotype was seen only a few times. CDR3: CASMRTAQETQYF. The CDR3 nucleotides read TGTGCCAGCATGAGGACAGCCCAAGAGACCCAGTACTTC. The chain carries TRBV28 and TRBJ2-5; possible D gene TRBD1, 6 bases. The CDR3 has 13 amino acids. Germline CDR1 MDHEN, CDR2 SYDVKM. V dropped 7 bases and J dropped 1 base, with 10 bases sitting between them.

In the case of this clonotype: This may be a read error: a much more frequent sequence differs by one nucleotide. This sequence joins TRBV3-1 and TRBJ2-5; 10 positions agree with TRBD2. Germline CDR1 and CDR2: LGHDT and YNNKEL (reference sequence). The CDR3 consists of 15 residues. The chain's CDR3 is CASGQDGTLAGGTYF. DNA for the CDR3: TGTGCCAGCGGCCAAGATGGGACCTTAGCGGGGGGAACGTACTTC.

This clonotype was detected a few times. The J gene is TRBJ2-1, the V gene TRBV5-8; tentatively, D is TRBD1 or TRBD2 (6 bases each). From germline, CDR1 is SGHTS and CDR2 YDEGEE. The length of the CDR3 is 17 residues. V was trimmed by 1 base and J by 3 bases, leaving 17 bases between them. In nucleotides, the CDR3 is TGTGCCAGCAGCTTGTTGGGGGGAAGGGGGGACTACAATGAGCAGTTCTTC. It yields the protein CASSLLGGRGDYNEQFF.